These 28 T cell receptor beta chains were sequenced from one sample in a study of T cell clonotyping in hematopoietic cell transplantation. Noted time point: recipient sample about 28 days before transplant, after cytoreduction. This table comes from immunoSEQ multiplex PCR, and its TCRdb copy is limited to in-frame clones, with some not included. The sample records fewer than 25,000 clones, approximately 75% being singletons. The sample was peripheral blood mononuclear cells, taken before stem cell transplant. These receptor sequences come from a man aged 55 to 69 with acute myeloid leukemia. Some clones in this sample may be carry-over from other donors' samples.

This sequence joins TRBV6-5 and TRBJ1-1; perhaps TRBD1 as D (5 bases). Germline loops: CDR1 MNHEY, CDR2 SVGAGI. This CDR3 region has 12 residues. The V gene lost 3 bases and the J gene lost 7 bases, with 9 bases spanning the gap. CDR3 sequence: CASSYGGSEAFF. CDR3 bases: TGTGCCAGCAGTTATGGGGGGAGTGAAGCTTTCTTT.

This chain joins TRBV7-2 and TRBJ1-2; 8 bases match TRBD1. Trimming removed 5 bases from V and 2 bases from J; junction bases left unmatched: 10. Germline CDR1 is SGHTA and CDR2 is FQGNSA. The CDR3 sequence is 16 residues long. The CDR3 protein is CASSKGGRGLNYGYTF. CDR3 nucleotides: TGTGCCAGCAGCAAAGGCGGCAGGGGGCTGAACTATGGCTACACCTTC.

The rearrangement joins TRBV4-2 to TRBJ1-6; D is ambiguous. The germline V gene encodes CDR1 LGHNA and CDR2 YNFKEQ. This CDR3 has 17 residues. V was pared by 1 base and J by 0 bases, with 10 bases between. CDR3 DNA sequence: TGTGCCAGCAGCCAAGGACACCCGATCTCCTATAATTCACCCCTCCACTTT. Protein: CASSQGHPISYNSPLHF.

In its sample, this clone was seen a few times. The chain combines TRBV7-6 with TRBJ1-1, with 9 bases matching TRBD1. In germline, CDR1 is SGHVS, CDR2 FNYEAQ. The CDR3 runs 13 residues. J lost 5 bases, V lost 5 bases, and 3 bases had no gene match. In nucleotides, the CDR3 is TGTGCCAGCAGCCGGGACAGGGCTACTGAAGCTTTCTTT. This sequence encodes CASSRDRATEAFF.

The chain carries TRBV27 and TRBJ2-1, with D perhaps given as TRBD1 or TRBD2 (6 bases each). The germline gives CDR1 MNHEY, CDR2 SMNVEV (reference sequence). The CDR3 has 15 residues. The V and J ends lost 5 bases and 5 bases respectively, with 16 bases between them. CDR3 sequence: CASSEQGRGDNEQFF. The CDR3 DNA sequence: TGTGCCAGCAGTGAACAGGGTAGGGGGGACAATGAGCAGTTCTTC.

V gene TRBV15 combines with J gene TRBJ1-2; TRBD1 might be the D (5 bases). The CDR3 extends over 12 amino acids. Trimming took off 5 bases at V and 4 bases at J, with 8 bases between the two ends. Per the germline V gene, CDR1 is LNHNV and CDR2 is YYDKDF (reference sequence). CDR3 amino acids: CATSRDSYGYTF. The CDR3 DNA reads TGTGCCACCAGCCGTGACAGCTATGGCTACACCTTC.

The chain links TRBV30 to TRBJ2-3; the D gene is possibly TRBD2 (5 bases). V was shortened by 0 bases and J by 0 bases, with 10 bases between the two germline ends. This CDR3 comprises 15 residues. Germline values: CDR1 GTSNPN, CDR2 SVGIG (reference sequence). CDR3 loop: CAWSVAGGSTDTQYF. The CDR3 bases are TGTGCCTGGAGTGTAGCCGGAGGTAGCACAGATACGCAGTATTTT.

This clone was counted a single time. The chain joins TRBV5-4 to TRBJ2-3, with 11 bases that match TRBD2. The CDR3 has 17 amino acids. V trimming: 0 bases; J trimming: 4 bases; junction bases outside the gene matches: 7. Germline CDR1 and CDR2: SGHNT and YYREEE (reference sequence). The CDR3 region has the DNA TGTGCCAGCAGCTTGGCTGTTAGCGGGGGGGCTGCAGATACGCAGTATTTT. The encoded protein is CASSLAVSGGAADTQYF.

The rearrangement links TRBV4-3 to TRBJ1-1, with TRBD1 identical over 7 bases. V lost 5 bases to trimming and J lost 3 bases; unmatched junction nucleotides: 3. The CDR3 totals 13 residues. Germline V gene lookup returns CDR1 LGHNA and CDR2 YSLEER. This chain's CDR3 is CASSAQGHTEAFF. The CDR3 DNA follows: TGCGCCAGCAGCGCACAGGGGCACACTGAAGCTTTCTTT.

The chain joins TRBV27 to TRBJ2-1, with TRBD1 matching over 7 bases. CDR1 MNHEY and CDR2 SMNVEV come from the germline V gene (reference sequence). With V trimmed by 5 bases and J by 5 bases, 6 bases remained unmatched. The CDR3 is 14 amino acids. CDR3 in DNA: TGTGCCAGCAGTCCAGGGGGTGGCAACAATGAGCAGTTCTTC. Encoded protein: CASSPGGGNNEQFF.

There are a few counts of this clone. J is TRBJ2-2 and V is TRBV14; no definite D call. CDR3 length equals 8 residues. V was shortened by 5 bases and J by 14 bases, with 3 bases between the two germline ends. Germline V lookup: CDR1 SGHDN, CDR2 FVKESK. CDR3 sequence (DNA): TGTGCCAGCAGCGAACTGTTTTTT. Protein product: CASSELFF.

The chain combines TRBV29-1 with TRBJ1-2; D remains unclear. The CDR3 totals 18 residues. Trimming took off 1 base at V and 4 bases at J, with 25 bases between the two ends. Per the germline V gene, CDR1 is SQVTM and CDR2 is ANQGSEA. The CDR3 loop reads CSVEASPSDSSEIYGYTF. As DNA, the CDR3 is TGCAGCGTTGAAGCTAGCCCCTCGGACTCTTCGGAAATCTATGGCTACACCTTC.

The chain joins TRBV2 to TRBJ2-5; D gene uncertain. With 10 bases removed from V and 0 bases from J, the gap between germline ends came to 9 bases. This CDR3 has 12 amino acids. Germline V gene data show CDR1 as SNHLY and CDR2 as FYNNEI. The CDR3 reads CAIQKYQETQYF. The CDR3 DNA sequence: TGTGCCATACAGAAGTACCAAGAGACCCAGTACTTC.

This clone has only a few counts. The gene calls are TRBV6-5 and TRBJ1-1; D uncertain. The CDR3 has 12 residues. Germline V CDR1 and CDR2: MNHEY, SVGAGI. Trimming took 2 bases from V and 4 from J, leaving 5 bases between them. CDR3 protein: CASSYAGTEAFF. In DNA form, the CDR3 reads TGTGCCAGCAGTTACGCGGGCACTGAAGCTTTCTTT.

This sequence joins TRBV19 and TRBJ2-3, with TRBD2 matching 9 bases. The CDR3 loop spans 16 amino acids. Germline CDR1 is LNHDA and CDR2 is SQIVND (reference sequence). Unmatched junction bases numbered 6, after V lost 0 bases and J lost 5 bases. CDR3 loop: CASSIDLGTSLDTQYF. The CDR3 DNA reads as TGTGCCAGTAGTATAGATCTAGGGACTAGCTTAGATACGCAGTATTTT.

The genes are TRBV28 and TRBJ1-1, with 8 bases matching TRBD1. V dropped 3 bases and J dropped 11; count of bases not matched to a gene: 2. The CDR3 covers 11 residues. Germline CDR1 MDHEN, CDR2 SYDVKM. In nucleotides, the CDR3 is TGTGCCAGCAGTTTCAGGGGGCGGGCTTTCTTT. This gives the protein CASSFRGRAFF.

The J gene is TRBJ1-4, the V gene TRBV5-4; the D is unclear. Trimming stripped 4 bases from V and 7 bases from J, with 11 bases between. CDR3 length equals 13 residues. Germline assignment: CDR1 SGHNT and CDR2 YYREEE (reference sequence). CDR3 nucleotides: TGTGCCAGCAGCCCGGAACCCCTTGAAAAACTGTTTTTT. Translation: CASSPEPLEKLFF.

About this clone itself: One end of the junction is discordant with germline, which a read error may explain. V is TRBV30 and J is TRBJ1-1; D gene ambiguous. This CDR3 contains 10 residues. Germline-derived CDR1 and CDR2 are GTSNPN and SVGIG (reference sequence). The CDR3 region is CSWSRIEAFF. As DNA, the CDR3 is TGTTCCTGGAGTAGGATAGAAGCTTTCTTT.

The rearrangement uses TRBV9 and TRBJ1-5; 7 nucleotides agree with TRBD1. Looked up from germline, CDR1 is SGDLS and CDR2 is YYNGEE. The CDR3 length is 15 residues. Trimming removed 0 bases from V and 4 bases from J; junction bases left unmatched: 4. CDR3: CASSVGGTVNQPQHF. The CDR3 DNA reads TGTGCCAGCAGCGTAGGAGGGACAGTTAATCAGCCCCAGCATTTT.

This sequence joins TRBV29-1 and TRBJ2-7; unclear D gene. The length of the CDR3 is 12 residues. Germline CDR1 SQVTM, CDR2 ANQGSEA. Trimming left V 3 bases short and J 4 bases short, with 10 bases between. The CDR3 loop reads CSVDGFGYEQYF. As DNA, the CDR3 is TGCAGCGTTGATGGATTCGGTTACGAGCAGTACTTC.

This sequence joins TRBV27 and TRBJ1-4, with D unresolved. The germline V and J ends were trimmed by 6 bases and 0 bases, with 11 bases remaining between them. The V gene's germline CDR1 is MNHEY and CDR2 SMNVEV (reference sequence). The CDR3 has 15 residues. The CDR3 region is CASRQMDTTNEKLFF. The CDR3, as DNA: TGTGCCAGCAGACAAATGGATACAACTAATGAAAAACTGTTTTTT.

This chain connects TRBV7-2 to TRBJ1-2, with D possibly TRBD1 on 6 matching bases. The CDR3 is made up of 17 amino acids. V lost 5 bases and J lost 4, with 23 bases in between. Per germline, CDR1 SGHTA and CDR2 FQGNSA. The CDR3 DNA sequence: TGTGCCAGCAGCCCAAGGGGGGGACAAGGAGTTATCTATGGCTACACCTTC. Encoded protein: CASSPRGGQGVIYGYTF.

This chain joins TRBV19 and TRBJ1-2, with TRBD1 as a possible D gene (6 bases). CDR3 length equals 14 residues. The germline gives CDR1 LNHDA, CDR2 SQIVND (reference sequence). With 3 bases removed from V and 7 bases from J, the gap between germline ends came to 15 bases. CDR3 nucleotides: TGTGCCAGTAGTATGGGCAGGGGTCTAAGTGGCTACACCTTC. It encodes CASSMGRGLSGYTF.

The chain couples TRBV7-6 to TRBJ2-7; D perhaps matches TRBD1 (5 bases). Trimming cost V 5 bases and J 1 base, with 15 bases left between them. This CDR3 region has 15 residues. The germline CDR1 and CDR2 sequences are SGHVS and FNYEAQ. Here the CDR3 reads CASSPRQGISYEQYF. CDR3 in DNA: TGTGCCAGCAGCCCTAGGCAGGGAATTTCCTACGAGCAGTACTTC.

The table lists this clone with a few counts. The V and J genes are TRBV20-1 and TRBJ2-5; D gene uncertain. This CDR3 is built from 11 residues. Germline V CDR1 and CDR2: DFQATT, SNEGSKA (reference sequence). The V end was cut by 8 bases, the J end by 1 base, with 8 bases between. This CDR3 is CSNEFQETQYF. The CDR3 nucleotides are TGCAGTAACGAATTCCAAGAGACCCAGTACTTC.

The chain combines TRBV6-6 with TRBJ2-1; D is perhaps TRBD2 (7 bases). This CDR3 is built from 16 residues. Trimming pared 6 bases from V and 7 bases from J, leaving 22 bases between. Germline V gene data show CDR1 as MNHNY and CDR2 as SVGAGI (reference sequence). CDR3 sequence (DNA): TGTGCCAGCAGCTTTCCTGGGGGGGCTGTGAGGAATGAGCAGTTCTTC. This sequence encodes CASSFPGGAVRNEQFF.

This rearrangement joins TRBV6-1 to TRBJ2-7, with D uncertain. CDR1 and CDR2 (germline): MNHNS, SASEGT. The V and J ends lost 3 bases and 1 base respectively, with 4 bases between them. The CDR3 contains 12 residues. CDR3 sequence: CASSELSYEQYF. Written as DNA, the CDR3 is TGTGCCAGCAGTGAGTTGTCCTACGAGCAGTACTTC.

The V call is TRBV19, the J call TRBJ1-2; D remains ambiguous. The CDR3 loop spans 13 amino acids. The germline V gene encodes CDR1 LNHDA and CDR2 SQIVND (reference sequence). V was cut by 9 bases and J by 3 bases, with 14 bases left in between. CDR3 amino acids: CASHFRSDYGYTF. The DNA of the CDR3 is TGTGCCAGCCATTTTCGGAGTGACTATGGCTACACCTTC.